Listed below are T cell receptor beta chains from one sample, sequenced in a study of blood T cell repertoires in COVID-19. Assay used: immunoSEQ multiplex PCR; TCRdb lists only in-frame clones, some missing. The repertoire holds 250,000 to 350,000 clones, with approximately 89% as singletons. The material sequenced was peripheral blood. These receptors came from a woman aged 30 to 39 who had recovered from COVID-19. The CDR3 runs from the conserved cysteine through the conserved F or W. The D gene is left open where the match is weak. Clone size is stated in some rows and not others, as once, few, many or a class when expanded.

CDR3 length: 12
J gene: TRBJ1-1
clone size: few
D gene: .
V gene: TRBV29-1
CDR3 protein: CSVDAGDTEAFF
CDR3 DNA: TGCAGCGTTGACGCAGGGGACACTGAAGCTTTCTTT

CDR3 length: 16
J gene: TRBJ1-2
clone size: .
D gene: TRBD1
V gene: TRBV18
CDR3 protein: CASSPPGAGGNYGYTF
CDR3 DNA: TGTGCCAGCTCACCACCGGGCGCAGGGGGAAACTATGGCTACACCTTC

CDR3 length: 16
J gene: TRBJ2-3
clone size: few
D gene: .
V gene: TRBV4-2
CDR3 protein: CASSQGGGGATDTQYF
CDR3 DNA: TGTGCCAGCAGCCAAGGTGGAGGGGGGGCGACAGATACGCAGTATTTT

CDR3 length: 14
J gene: TRBJ2-6
clone size: few
D gene: .
V gene: TRBV24-1
CDR3 protein: CATSDHSGANVLTF
CDR3 DNA: TGTGCCACCAGTGATCACTCTGGGGCCAACGTCCTGACTTTC

CDR3 length: 15
J gene: TRBJ1-4
clone size: .
D gene: TRBD1
V gene: TRBV7-2
CDR3 protein: CASSLRTGGDEKLFF
CDR3 DNA: TGTGCCAGCAGCCTTAGGACAGGGGGCGATGAAAAACTGTTTTTT

CDR3 length: 13
J gene: TRBJ1-1
clone size: once
D gene: .
V gene: TRBV5-4
CDR3 protein: CASSETGNTEAFF
CDR3 DNA: TGTGCCAGCAGCGAGACAGGAAACACTGAAGCTTTCTTT

CDR3 length: 16
J gene: TRBJ2-3
clone size: few
D gene: TRBD1
V gene: TRBV6-4
CDR3 protein: CASSARTGDSTDTQYF
CDR3 DNA: TGTGCCAGCAGTGCCCGGACAGGAGATAGCACAGATACGCAGTATTTT

CDR3 length: 16
J gene: TRBJ1-1
clone size: .
D gene: TRBD1
V gene: TRBV7-6
CDR3 protein: CASSPLRGLSNTEAFF
CDR3 DNA: TGTGCCAGCAGTCCCCTGAGGGGGCTTTCGAACACTGAAGCTTTCTTT

CDR3 length: 16
J gene: TRBJ1-2
clone size: .
D gene: TRBD1
V gene: TRBV5-1
CDR3 protein: CASSLELGQGARGYTF
CDR3 DNA: TGCGCCAGCAGCTTGGAGTTAGGACAGGGGGCGCGAGGCTACACCTTC

CDR3 length: 15
J gene: TRBJ2-5
clone size: .
D gene: .
V gene: TRBV11-3
CDR3 protein: CASSLGGGSQETQYF
CDR3 DNA: TGTGCCAGCAGCTTAGGGGGCGGTAGCCAAGAGACCCAGTACTTC

CDR3 length: 12
J gene: TRBJ1-6
clone size: few
D gene: .
V gene: TRBV12-3/TRBV12-4
CDR3 protein: CASSLIRGPLHF
CDR3 DNA: TGTGCCAGCAGTTTAATCAGGGGACCCCTCCACTTT

CDR3 length: 9
J gene: TRBJ2-7
clone size: .
D gene: .
V gene: TRBV5-1
CDR3 protein: CARQSEQYF
CDR3 DNA: TGCGCCAGACAGAGTGAGCAGTACTTC

CDR3 length: 13
J gene: TRBJ1-1
clone size: .
D gene: TRBD1
V gene: TRBV12-3/TRBV12-4
CDR3 protein: CASSQGESTEAFF
CDR3 DNA: TGTGCCAGCAGCCAGGGGGAGAGCACTGAAGCTTTCTTT